This T cell receptor (beta chain) was captured by sequencing in a study of blood T cell repertoires in COVID-19. For the study at large: The study drew acute and convalescent COVID-19 samples from the United States, Italy and Spain. Sources were T cells, B-cell-depleted T cells, or PBMCs; the material itself was cDNA or gDNA.

In the authors' workflow: Reference gene primer amplification gave nucleated cell count estimates. Clones were sequenced by immunoSEQ multiplex PCR, and TCRdb holds only the in-frame ones, with some missing. That table gives V, J and clone size, and the DNA gave D and trimming. The sample includes about 200,000 clones, 85% to 90% of them seen just once. V lost 2 bases and J 1 base, leaving 5 bases between the germline ends. The CDR3 covers 13 residues. This receptor was taken from a man at least 80 years old with acute or convalescent COVID-19. Sequenced material: peripheral blood. The rearrangement uses TRBV12-3 or TRBV12-4 and TRBJ1-1; D unresolved. The CDR3 spells CASSLNGNTEAFF. In nucleotides, the CDR3 is TGTGCCAGCAGTTTAAACGGGAACACTGAAGCTTTCTTT.